The subject of this entry is one T cell receptor beta chain. This entry belongs to a study of blood T cell repertoires in COVID-19. V was clipped by 4 bases and J by 10 bases; unmatched bases: 24. Germline values: CDR1 SGDLS, CDR2 YYNGEE. The CDR3 loop spans 20 amino acids. Produced via immunoSEQ multiplex PCR; TCRdb's table is partial and in-frame only. The sample shows around 140,000 clones, roughly 88% of them seen only once. The sample comprised peripheral blood. This receptor was taken from a woman between 50 and 59 years old with acute or convalescent COVID-19. The chain has TRBV9 and TRBJ2-1; the match to TRBD2 covers 12 bases. CDR3 nucleotides: TGTGCCAGCAGCTCCAACAGAGGGACAGATTCTAGCGGGGGGGCCGGAGAGCAGTTCTTC. Translated: CASSSNRGTDSSGGAGEQFF.